One and the same sample provided the 4 T cell receptor beta chains below, sequenced in a study of blood T cells in healthy people across ages. Then a second PCR, running about 6 to 11 cycles, was carried out with a sample-barcoded 5' primer and a J-beta primer mix. MiXCR, applied by TCRdb to the 5' RACE reads, yields one record per CDR3 protein. The data show about a million distinct CDR3 sequences, roughly 51% seen once. Sequencing input: blood. The receptors here all came from a woman in her sixties or seventies in good health.

This chain connects TRBV10-2 to TRBJ2-5; 8 positions match TRBD2. After removal of 3 bases from V and 4 bases from J, the junction contained 7 bases not matched to a gene. The germline V gene encodes CDR1 WSHSY and CDR2 SAAADI. CDR3 size: 15 residues. CDR3 DNA: TGCGCCAGCAGTGATGGGGCGGGGGGCCGAGAGACCCAGTACTTC. It translates to CASSDGAGGRETQYF.

In this sample, this clonotype turned up a few times. The chain employs TRBV20-1 and TRBJ2-7; TRBD2 matches at 10 bases. This CDR3 region has 13 residues. With V trimmed by 5 bases and J by 3 bases, 4 bases remained unmatched. Germline V gene sequence: CDR1 DFQATT, CDR2 SNEGSKA (reference sequence). CDR3 residues: CSAGGTSVYEQYF. In DNA, the CDR3 is TGCAGTGCTGGCGGGACTAGCGTCTACGAGCAGTACTTC.

This chain connects TRBV7-2 to TRBJ2-1, with a weak D call TRBD1 (5 bases). Trimming took 1 base from V and 4 from J, leaving 11 bases between them. Germline V CDR1 and CDR2: SGHTA, FQGNSA. The CDR3 has 15 residues. In DNA form, the CDR3 reads TGTGCCAGCAGCTTAGGACAGAACCTATACAATGAGCAGTTCTTC. It encodes CASSLGQNLYNEQFF.

The chain joins TRBV3-1 to TRBJ2-3; 11 bases fit TRBD2. V shed 2 bases, J shed 6 bases, and the junction held 10 bases outside the gene matches. Germline V gene data show CDR1 as LGHDT and CDR2 as YNNKEL (reference sequence). The CDR3 is 17 residues long. The CDR3 loop reads CASSQPRALAGVDTQYF. The CDR3 DNA reads TGTGCCAGCAGCCAACCCCGGGCACTAGCGGGAGTGGATACGCAGTATTTT.